These 23 T cell receptor beta chains came from one sample sequenced in a study of T cells expressing NK-cell markers. TCRdb reprocessed the 5' RACE reads and keeps a single row for each CDR3 protein, giving no DNA. This repertoire comprises fewer than 300,000 distinct CDR3 sequences; its ten largest clones make up around 3.9%. Sequencing used blood T cells: a sorted CD56 or NKG2C T cell subset, CD4+ or CD8+ T cells, or bulk PBMC T cells (not recorded which). These TCRs come from a woman aged 18-70 years in good health.

The chain couples TRBV20-1 to TRBJ2-3. This CDR3 has 13 amino acids. Germline loops: CDR1 DFQATT, CDR2 SNEGSKA (reference sequence). The CDR3 spells CSADDRYTDTQYF.

The V gene is TRBV12-3 or TRBV12-4, the J gene TRBJ1-2. The CDR3 covers 13 residues. CDR3: CASSLEPTYGYTF.

The CDR3 region is CASSLGQPGTDTQYF. This chain connects TRBV7-2 to TRBJ2-3; as DNA is missing, the TRBD1 call by TCRdb cannot be tested. The CDR3 length is 15 residues. Germline loops: CDR1 SGHTA, CDR2 FQGNSA.

V and J are TRBV20-1 and TRBJ2-2; lacking DNA, the TRBD1 call made by TCRdb goes unchecked. The CDR3 totals 13 residues. The germline V gene encodes CDR1 DFQATT and CDR2 SNEGSKA (reference sequence). The CDR3: CSARQGVTGELFF.

The chain combines TRBV29-1 with TRBJ2-7; TCRdb outputs TRBD2, but without DNA this stays unchecked. CDR1 and CDR2 from the germline V gene are SQVTM and ANQGSEA. The CDR3 has 13 amino acids. The CDR3 is CSVESAGGGEQYF.

V usage is TRBV18 and J usage is TRBJ2-3; the D call of TRBD1 rests on TCRdb alone, since no DNA is present to check it. The CDR3 runs to 13 residues. CDR1 and CDR2 from the germline V gene are KGHSH and LQKENI. CDR3: CASFGTLTDTQYF.

The chain joins TRBV18 to TRBJ1-2; the D gene TCRdb calls, TRBD1, cannot be checked with no DNA. The CDR3 spans 13 residues. Germline assignment: CDR1 KGHSH and CDR2 LQKENI. CDR3 amino acids: CASSRQGAQGYTF.

The V gene is TRBV4-1, the J gene TRBJ1-2; TCRdb reports TRBD1, a call that lacks DNA to check it against. The CDR3 is 14 residues long. Germline CDR1 MGHRA, CDR2 YSYEKL. The CDR3 loop is CASSRSTGSRGYTF.

This sequence joins TRBV29-1 and TRBJ1-2; no DNA is available, so the TRBD1 call from TCRdb remains unchecked. The CDR3 is 15 amino acids. The germline V gene has CDR1 SQVTM and CDR2 ANQGSEA. The CDR3 sequence: CSVEAPGQGIYGYTF.

The rearrangement links TRBV5-1 to TRBJ2-3. The CDR3 has 14 residues. Germline V gives CDR1 SGHRS, CDR2 YFSETQ. The CDR3 region is CASSFGPNTDTQYF.

The chain combines TRBV7-2 with TRBJ2-7; as DNA is missing, the TRBD1 call by TCRdb cannot be tested. The CDR3 spans 15 residues. Germline V lookup: CDR1 SGHTA, CDR2 FQGNSA. CDR3 amino acids: CASTSQGLRSYEQYF. Complete variable domain (other parts from reference TRBV7-2 and TRBJ2-7): GAGVSQSPSNKVTEKGKDVELRCDPISGHTALYWYRQSLGQGLEFLIYFQGNSAPDKSGLPSDRFSAERTGGSVSTLTIQRTQQEDSAVYLCASTSQGLRSYEQYFGPGTRLTVT.

The V call is TRBV27, the J call TRBJ2-1; the TCRdb D gene call, TRBD2, has no DNA to confirm it. The CDR3 loop spans 15 amino acids. CDR1 is MNHEY and CDR2 is SMNVEV in the germline V gene (reference sequence). The CDR3 spells CASMLRGSSYNEQFF.

The gene calls are TRBV10-3 and TRBJ2-2; without DNA, the TCRdb call of TRBD1 cannot be checked. Germline V gene data show CDR1 as ENHRY and CDR2 as SYGVKD. The CDR3 contains 14 residues. CDR3: CAISADRNTGELFF.

The gene calls are TRBV6-1 and TRBJ2-4; TCRdb's D gene call, TRBD1, goes unchecked for lack of DNA. The germline gives CDR1 MNHNS, CDR2 SASEGT. CDR3 length equals 16 residues. The CDR3 sequence is CASSYAGAKGVNIQYF.

The gene calls are TRBV29-1 and TRBJ1-4; with no DNA, the TCRdb D assignment of TRBD1 cannot be verified. Per the germline V gene, CDR1 is SQVTM and CDR2 is ANQGSEA. This CDR3 is built from 14 residues. CDR3: CSVGAGSWDEKLFF.

The chain couples TRBV28 to TRBJ2-6. The CDR3 has 16 amino acids. The germline V gene encodes CDR1 MDHEN and CDR2 SYDVKM. Here the CDR3 reads CASSFPSGSGANVLTF.

This sequence joins TRBV5-1 and TRBJ2-1; with no DNA, the TCRdb D assignment of TRBD2 cannot be verified. The CDR3 has 12 amino acids. Germline loops: CDR1 SGHRS, CDR2 YFSETQ. CDR3 amino acids: CASSFLGGEQFF. The variable domain in full, completed from reference TRBV5-1 and TRBJ2-1, reads KAGVTQTPRYLIKTRGQQVTLSCSPISGHRSVSWYQQTPGQGLQFLFEYFSETQRNKGNFPGRFSGRQFSNSRSEMNVSTLELGDSALYLCASSFLGGEQFFGPGTRLTVL.

The chain couples TRBV20-1 to TRBJ2-3; TCRdb indicates TRBD1, and absent DNA this call remains unverified. Germline CDR1 is DFQATT and CDR2 is SNEGSKA (reference sequence). The CDR3 runs to 17 residues. This chain's CDR3 is CSARDSTGATSTDTQYF.

This chain connects TRBV29-1 to TRBJ1-1. This CDR3 has 13 amino acids. Germline V gene data show CDR1 as SQVTM and CDR2 as ANQGSEA. CDR3 region: CSSRRGMNTEAFF. Complete variable domain (other parts from reference TRBV29-1 and TRBJ1-1): SAVISQKPSRDICQRGTSLTIQCQVDSQVTMMFWYRQQPGQSLTLIATANQGSEATYESGFVIDKFPISRPNLTFSTLTVSNMSPEDSSIYLCSSRRGMNTEAFFGQGTRLTVV.

The V gene is TRBV21-1, the J gene TRBJ1-1; TCRdb indicates TRBD1, and absent DNA this call remains unverified. TRBV21-1 represents a pseudogene. CDR3 length: 15 amino acids. CDR3 region: CASSTYHRDNTEAFF.

The V and J genes are TRBV20-1 and TRBJ1-2; with no DNA, the TCRdb D assignment of TRBD1 cannot be verified. The CDR3 sequence is 12 residues long. Germline-derived CDR1 and CDR2 are DFQATT and SNEGSKA (reference sequence). The CDR3 protein is CSASQGRYGYTF.

V gene TRBV25-1 combines with J gene TRBJ2-7. Germline assignment: CDR1 MGHDK and CDR2 SYGVNS. The CDR3 spans 13 residues. CDR3: CASTFQGSYEQYF.

The chain combines TRBV11-2 with TRBJ1-1; TCRdb designates TRBD1, a call that cannot be tested without DNA. CDR3 length equals 14 residues. Germline lookup yields CDR1 SGHAT and CDR2 FQNNGV. CDR3 amino acids: CASSKTGGPEEAFF.